What follows is one T cell receptor beta chain and its context. Its antigen remains unknown. These data are taken from a study of blood T cells in healthy people across ages. Study-level background: About one barcoded beta molecule per two T cells came from capture by template switching. The study, taken as a whole, reports: Naive T cell percentage showed a strong correlation with TCR beta diversity.

No fewer than 6 million PBMCs went into each sample. Extraction of total RNA produced a minimum of 5.5 micrograms from each sample. The length of the CDR3 is 14 residues. Germline V gene lookup returns CDR1 SGHTA and CDR2 FQGNSA. Trimming left V 4 bases short and J 5 bases short, with 11 bases between. The use of a sample-barcoded 5' primer and a J-beta primer mix characterized a second PCR of 7 to 11 cycles. One entry per CDR3 protein results from TCRdb running MiXCR on the 5' RACE reads. The profile shows a few hundred thousand distinct CDR3 sequences, approximately 27% of them singletons. The specimen was blood. The rearrangement links TRBV7-2 to TRBJ2-2, with D perhaps matching TRBD1 (5 bases). This clonotype was obtained from a woman aged 70-85 years in good health. The CDR3 sequence: CASSSTGRTGELFF. Written as DNA, the CDR3 is TGTGCCAGCAGCTCTACAGGAAGGACCGGGGAGCTGTTTTTT.